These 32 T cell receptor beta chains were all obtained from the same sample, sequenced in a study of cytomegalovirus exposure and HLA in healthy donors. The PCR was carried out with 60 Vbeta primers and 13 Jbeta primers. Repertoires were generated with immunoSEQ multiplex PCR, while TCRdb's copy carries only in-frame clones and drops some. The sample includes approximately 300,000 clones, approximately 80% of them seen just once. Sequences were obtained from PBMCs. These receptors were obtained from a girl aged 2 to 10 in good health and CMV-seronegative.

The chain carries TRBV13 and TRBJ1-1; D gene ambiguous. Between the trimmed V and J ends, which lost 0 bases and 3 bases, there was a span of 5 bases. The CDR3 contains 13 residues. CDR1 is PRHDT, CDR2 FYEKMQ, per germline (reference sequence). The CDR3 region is CASSLGRYTEAFF. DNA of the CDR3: TGTGCCAGCAGCTTAGGCAGGTACACTGAAGCTTTCTTT.

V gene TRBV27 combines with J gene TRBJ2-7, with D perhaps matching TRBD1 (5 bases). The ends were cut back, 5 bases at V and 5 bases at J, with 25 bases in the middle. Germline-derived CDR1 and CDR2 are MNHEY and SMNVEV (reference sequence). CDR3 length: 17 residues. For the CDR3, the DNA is TGTGCCAGCAGTGACAGACCAGGGTCCTGGCCACCCAACGAGCAGTACTTC. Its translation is CASSDRPGSWPPNEQYF.

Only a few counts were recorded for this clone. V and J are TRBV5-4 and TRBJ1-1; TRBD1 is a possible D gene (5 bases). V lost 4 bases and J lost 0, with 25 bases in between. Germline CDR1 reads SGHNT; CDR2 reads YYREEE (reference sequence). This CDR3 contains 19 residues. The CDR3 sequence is CASSPMGGGIWGLNTEAFF. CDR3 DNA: TGTGCCAGCAGCCCCATGGGCGGGGGGATCTGGGGTTTGAACACTGAAGCTTTCTTT.

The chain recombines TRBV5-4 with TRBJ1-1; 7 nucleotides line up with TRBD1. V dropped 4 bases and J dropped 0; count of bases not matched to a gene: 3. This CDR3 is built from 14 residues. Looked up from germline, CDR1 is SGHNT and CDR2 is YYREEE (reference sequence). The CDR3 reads CASSPGTVNTEAFF. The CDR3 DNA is TGTGCCAGCAGCCCGGGGACAGTGAACACTGAAGCTTTCTTT.

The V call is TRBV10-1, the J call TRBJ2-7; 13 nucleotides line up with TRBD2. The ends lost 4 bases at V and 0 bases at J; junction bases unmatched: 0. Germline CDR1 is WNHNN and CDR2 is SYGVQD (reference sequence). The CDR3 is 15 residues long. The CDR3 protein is CASSGTSGSSYEQYF. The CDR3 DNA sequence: TGCGCCAGCAGTGGGACTAGCGGGAGCTCCTACGAGCAGTACTTC.

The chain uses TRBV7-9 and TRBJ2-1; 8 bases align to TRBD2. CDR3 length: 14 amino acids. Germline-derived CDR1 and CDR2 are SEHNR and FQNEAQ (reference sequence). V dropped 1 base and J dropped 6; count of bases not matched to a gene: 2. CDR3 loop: CASSLGGLANEQFF. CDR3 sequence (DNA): TGTGCCAGCAGCTTAGGAGGACTAGCCAATGAGCAGTTCTTC.

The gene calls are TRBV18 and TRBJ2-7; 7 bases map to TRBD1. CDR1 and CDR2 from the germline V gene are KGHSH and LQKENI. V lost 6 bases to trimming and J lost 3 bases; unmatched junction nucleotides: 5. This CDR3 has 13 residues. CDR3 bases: TGTGCCAGCTCGACGGGACAGAGCTACGAGCAGTACTTC. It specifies CASSTGQSYEQYF.

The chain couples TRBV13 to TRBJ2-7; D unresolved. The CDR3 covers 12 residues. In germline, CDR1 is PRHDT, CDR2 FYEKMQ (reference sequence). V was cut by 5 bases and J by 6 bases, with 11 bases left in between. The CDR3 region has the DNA TGTGCCAGCAGCCTGGTCTTCGGCGAGCAGTACTTC. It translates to CASSLVFGEQYF.

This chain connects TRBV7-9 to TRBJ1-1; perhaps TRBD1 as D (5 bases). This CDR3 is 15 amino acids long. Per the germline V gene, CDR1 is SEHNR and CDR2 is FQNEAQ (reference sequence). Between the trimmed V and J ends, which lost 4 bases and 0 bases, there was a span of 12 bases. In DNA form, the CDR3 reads TGTGCCAGCAGCTCCAGCGGGGGTTTGAACACTGAAGCTTTCTTT. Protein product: CASSSSGGLNTEAFF.

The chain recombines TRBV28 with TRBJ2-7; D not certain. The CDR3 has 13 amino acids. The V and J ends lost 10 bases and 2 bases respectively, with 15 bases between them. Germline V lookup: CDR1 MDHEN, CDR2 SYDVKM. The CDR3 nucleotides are TGTGCCATCCGGCGTCCGGGTCCCTACGAGCAGTACTTC. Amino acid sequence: CAIRRPGPYEQYF. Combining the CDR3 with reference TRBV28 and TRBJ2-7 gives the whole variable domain DVKVTQSSRYLVKRTGEKVFLECVQDMDHENMFWYRQDPGLGLRLIYFSYDVKMKEKGDIPEGYSVSREKKERFSLILESASTNQTSMYLCAIRRPGPYEQYFGPGTRLTVT.

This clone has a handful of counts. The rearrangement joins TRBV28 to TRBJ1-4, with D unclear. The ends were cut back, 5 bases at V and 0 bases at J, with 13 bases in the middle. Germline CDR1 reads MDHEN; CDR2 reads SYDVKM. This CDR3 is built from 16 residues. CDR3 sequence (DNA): TGTGCCAGCAGTCCAGAGGGCCGAACAACTAATGAAAAACTGTTTTTT. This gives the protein CASSPEGRTTNEKLFF.

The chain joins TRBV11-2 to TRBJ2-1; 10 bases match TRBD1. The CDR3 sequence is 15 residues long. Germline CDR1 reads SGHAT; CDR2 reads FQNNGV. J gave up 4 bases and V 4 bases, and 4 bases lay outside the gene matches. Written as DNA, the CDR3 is TGTGCCAGCAGCTACCGGGACAGGGGTTACAATGAGCAGTTCTTC. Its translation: CASSYRDRGYNEQFF.

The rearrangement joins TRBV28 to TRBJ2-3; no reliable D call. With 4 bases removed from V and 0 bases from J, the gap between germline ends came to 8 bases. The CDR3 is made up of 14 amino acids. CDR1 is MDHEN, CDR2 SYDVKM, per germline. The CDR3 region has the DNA TGTGCCAGCAGTTCCCACTCTAGCACAGATACGCAGTATTTT. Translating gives CASSSHSSTDTQYF.

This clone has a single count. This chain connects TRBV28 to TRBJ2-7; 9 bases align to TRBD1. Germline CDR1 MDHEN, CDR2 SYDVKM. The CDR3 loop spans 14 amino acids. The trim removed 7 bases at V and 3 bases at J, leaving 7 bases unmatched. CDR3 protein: CASITGTGNYEQYF. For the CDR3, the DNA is TGTGCCAGCATCACCGGGACAGGGAACTACGAGCAGTACTTC.

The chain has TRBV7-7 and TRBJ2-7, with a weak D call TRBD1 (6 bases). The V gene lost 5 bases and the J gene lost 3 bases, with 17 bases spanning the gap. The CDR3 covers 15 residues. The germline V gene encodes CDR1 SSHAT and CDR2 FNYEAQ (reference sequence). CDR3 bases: TGTGCCAGCAGCCCAAACAGGGTCAACGTCTACGAGCAGTACTTC. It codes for CASSPNRVNVYEQYF.

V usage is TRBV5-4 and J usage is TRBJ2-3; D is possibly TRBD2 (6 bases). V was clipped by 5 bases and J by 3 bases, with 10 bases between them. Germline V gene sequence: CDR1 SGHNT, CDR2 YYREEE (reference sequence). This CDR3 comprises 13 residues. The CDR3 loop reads CASRAGLTDTQYF. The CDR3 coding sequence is TGTGCCAGCAGAGCGGGTCTGACAGATACGCAGTATTTT.

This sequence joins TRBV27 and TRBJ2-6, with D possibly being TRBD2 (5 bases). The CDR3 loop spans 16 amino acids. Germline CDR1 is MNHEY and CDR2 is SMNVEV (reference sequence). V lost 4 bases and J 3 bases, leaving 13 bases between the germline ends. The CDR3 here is CASSSTRVDGANVLTF. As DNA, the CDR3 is TGTGCCAGCAGTTCCACGAGGGTGGATGGGGCCAACGTCCTGACTTTC.

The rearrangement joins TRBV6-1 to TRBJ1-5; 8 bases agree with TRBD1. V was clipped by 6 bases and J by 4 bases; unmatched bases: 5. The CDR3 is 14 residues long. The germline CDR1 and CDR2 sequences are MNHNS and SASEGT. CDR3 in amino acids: CASRDRVGNQPQHF. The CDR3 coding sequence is TGTGCCAGCAGGGACAGGGTAGGGAATCAGCCCCAGCATTTT.

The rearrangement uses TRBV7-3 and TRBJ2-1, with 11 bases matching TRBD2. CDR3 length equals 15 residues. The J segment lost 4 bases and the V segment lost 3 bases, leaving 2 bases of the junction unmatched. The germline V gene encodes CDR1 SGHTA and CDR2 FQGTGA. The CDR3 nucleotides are TGTGCCAGCAGCTTTGTAGCGGGAGGGTACAATGAGCAGTTCTTC. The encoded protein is CASSFVAGGYNEQFF.

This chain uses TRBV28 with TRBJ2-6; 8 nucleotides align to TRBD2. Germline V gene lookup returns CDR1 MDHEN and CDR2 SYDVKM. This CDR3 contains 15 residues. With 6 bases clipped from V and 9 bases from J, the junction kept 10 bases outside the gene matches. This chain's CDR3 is CASSRPGGGGNVLTF. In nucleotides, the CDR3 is TGTGCCAGCAGCCGACCCGGGGGGGGAGGCAACGTCCTGACTTTC.

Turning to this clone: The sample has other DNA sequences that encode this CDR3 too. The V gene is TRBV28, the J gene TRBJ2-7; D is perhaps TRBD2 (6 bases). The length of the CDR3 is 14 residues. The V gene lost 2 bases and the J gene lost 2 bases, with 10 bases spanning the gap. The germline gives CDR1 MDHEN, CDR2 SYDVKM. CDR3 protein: CASSLTGGAYEQYF. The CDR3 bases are TGTGCCAGCAGTTTAACCGGGGGAGCCTACGAGCAGTACTTC.

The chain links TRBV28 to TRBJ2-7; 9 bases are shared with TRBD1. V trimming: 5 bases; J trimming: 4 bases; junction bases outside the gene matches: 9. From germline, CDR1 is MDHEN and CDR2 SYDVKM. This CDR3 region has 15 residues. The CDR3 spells CASSPYGQGRYEQYF. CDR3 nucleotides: TGTGCCAGCAGTCCCTATGGACAGGGGAGGTACGAGCAGTACTTC.

The CDR3 bases are TGTGCCAGCAGTTTAAACGGGAGAGGCAATGAGCAGTTCTTC. Translated: CASSLNGRGNEQFF. The rearrangement links TRBV27 to TRBJ2-1, with a possible D match to TRBD2 (6 bases). CDR1 and CDR2 (germline): MNHEY, SMNVEV (reference sequence). CDR3 length: 14 amino acids. The V end lost 2 bases, the J end lost 6 bases, and 11 bases lay between the germline ends.

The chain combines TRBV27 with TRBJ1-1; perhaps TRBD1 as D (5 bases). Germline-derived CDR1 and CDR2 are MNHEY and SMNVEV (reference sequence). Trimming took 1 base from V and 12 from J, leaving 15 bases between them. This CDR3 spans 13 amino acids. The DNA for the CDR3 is TGTGCCAGCAGTTTATGGTCAGGGAGGTTAACTTTCTTT. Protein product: CASSLWSGRLTFF.

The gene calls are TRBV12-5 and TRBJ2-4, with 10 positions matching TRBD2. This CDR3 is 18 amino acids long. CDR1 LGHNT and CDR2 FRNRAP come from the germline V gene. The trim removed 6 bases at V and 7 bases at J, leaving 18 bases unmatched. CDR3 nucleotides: TGTGCTAGTGGCCCCCCCGGTTGGAGCGGGAGGGCCCGGAACATTCAGTACTTC. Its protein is CASGPPGWSGRARNIQYF.

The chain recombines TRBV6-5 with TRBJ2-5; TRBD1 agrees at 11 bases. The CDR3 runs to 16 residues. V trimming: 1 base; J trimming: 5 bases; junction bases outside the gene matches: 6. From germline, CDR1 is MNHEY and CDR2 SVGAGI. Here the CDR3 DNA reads TGTGCCAGCAGTTACTGGAGGACAGGGGGCGTCGAGACCCAGTACTTC. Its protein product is CASSYWRTGGVETQYF.

The CDR3 DNA follows: TGTGCCAGCAGCTCGAGAGGTCAGTTCCAAGAGACCCAGTACTTC. It codes for CASSSRGQFQETQYF. This rearrangement joins TRBV7-9 to TRBJ2-5, with no clear D. In germline, CDR1 is SEHNR, CDR2 FQNEAQ (reference sequence). CDR3 length: 15 residues. V was pared by 4 bases and J by 1 base, with 13 bases between.

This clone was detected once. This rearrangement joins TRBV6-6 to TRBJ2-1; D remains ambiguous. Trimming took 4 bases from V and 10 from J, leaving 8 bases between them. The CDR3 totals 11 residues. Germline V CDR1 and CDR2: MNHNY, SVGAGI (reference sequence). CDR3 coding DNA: TGTGCCAGCAGTTCCCCCCGGGAGCAGTTCTTC. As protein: CASSSPREQFF.

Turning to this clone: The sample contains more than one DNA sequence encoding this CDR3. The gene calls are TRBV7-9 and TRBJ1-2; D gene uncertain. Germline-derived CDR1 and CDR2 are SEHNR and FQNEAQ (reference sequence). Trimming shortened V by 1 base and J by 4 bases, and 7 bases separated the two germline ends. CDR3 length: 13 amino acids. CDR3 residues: CASSLGSGYGYTF. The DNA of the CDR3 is TGTGCCAGCAGCTTAGGGTCGGGCTATGGCTACACCTTC.

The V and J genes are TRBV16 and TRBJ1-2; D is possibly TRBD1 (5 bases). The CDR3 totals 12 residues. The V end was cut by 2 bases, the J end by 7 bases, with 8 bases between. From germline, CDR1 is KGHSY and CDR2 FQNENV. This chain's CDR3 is CASSQRQIGYTF. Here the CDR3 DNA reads TGTGCCAGCAGCCAAAGACAGATTGGCTACACCTTC.

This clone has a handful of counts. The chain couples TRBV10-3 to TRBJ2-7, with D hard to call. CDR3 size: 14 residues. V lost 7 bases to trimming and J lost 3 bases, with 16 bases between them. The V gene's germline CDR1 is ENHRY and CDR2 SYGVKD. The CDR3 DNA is TGTGCCATCAAAAACACAACCTTAAACTACGAGCAGTACTTC. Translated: CAIKNTTLNYEQYF.

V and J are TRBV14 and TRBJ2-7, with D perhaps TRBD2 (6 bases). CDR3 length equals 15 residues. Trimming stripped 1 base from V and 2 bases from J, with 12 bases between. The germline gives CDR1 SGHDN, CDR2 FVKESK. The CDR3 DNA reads TGTGCCAGCAGCCAAGTATACGGGGGAGCCTACGAGCAGTACTTC. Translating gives CASSQVYGGAYEQYF.